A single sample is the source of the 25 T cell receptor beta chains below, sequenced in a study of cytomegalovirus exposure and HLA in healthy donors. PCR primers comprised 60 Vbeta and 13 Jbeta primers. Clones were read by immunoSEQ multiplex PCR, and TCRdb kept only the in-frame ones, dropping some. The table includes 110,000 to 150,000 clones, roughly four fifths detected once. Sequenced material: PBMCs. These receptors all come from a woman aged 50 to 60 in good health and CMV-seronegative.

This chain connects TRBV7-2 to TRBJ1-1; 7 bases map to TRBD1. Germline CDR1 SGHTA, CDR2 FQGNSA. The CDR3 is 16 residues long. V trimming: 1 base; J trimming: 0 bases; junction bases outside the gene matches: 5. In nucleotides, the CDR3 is TGTGCCAGCAGCTTAGGGCGACAGGGAATGAACACTGAAGCTTTCTTT. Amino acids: CASSLGRQGMNTEAFF. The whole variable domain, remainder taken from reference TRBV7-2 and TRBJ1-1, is GAGVSQSPSNKVTEKGKDVELRCDPISGHTALYWYRQSLGQGLEFLIYFQGNSAPDKSGLPSDRFSAERTGGSVSTLTIQRTQQEDSAVYLCASSLGRQGMNTEAFFGQGTRLTVV.

The CDR3 region is CASRGDNRDTEAFF. The CDR3 DNA follows: TGTGCCAGCAGGGGGGACAATCGGGACACTGAAGCTTTCTTT. The gene calls are TRBV2 and TRBJ1-1, with D possibly matching TRBD1 (6 bases). Trimming shortened V by 6 bases and J by 3 bases, and 14 bases separated the two germline ends. Germline lookup yields CDR1 SNHLY and CDR2 FYNNEI. This CDR3 has 14 residues.

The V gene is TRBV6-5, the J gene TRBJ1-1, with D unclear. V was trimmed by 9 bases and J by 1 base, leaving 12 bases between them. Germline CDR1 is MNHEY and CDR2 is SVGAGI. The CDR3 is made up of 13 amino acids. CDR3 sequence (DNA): TGTGCCAGTAAGGCCTCAGGGAACACTGAAGCTTTCTTT. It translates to CASKASGNTEAFF.

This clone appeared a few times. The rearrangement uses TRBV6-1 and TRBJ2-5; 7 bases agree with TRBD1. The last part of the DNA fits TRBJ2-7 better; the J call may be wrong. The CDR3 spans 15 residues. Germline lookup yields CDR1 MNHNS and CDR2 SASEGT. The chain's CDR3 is CASKTDRKPSYEQYF. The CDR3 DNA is TGTGCCAGCAAAACGGACAGGAAACCCTCCTACGAGCAGTACTTC.

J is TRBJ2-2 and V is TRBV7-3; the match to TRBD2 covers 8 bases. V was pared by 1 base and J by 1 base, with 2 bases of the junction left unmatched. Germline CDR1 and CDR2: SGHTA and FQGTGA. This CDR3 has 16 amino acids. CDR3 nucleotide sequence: TGTGCCAGCAGCTTAATGAGCGGGGGGAACACCGGGGAGCTGTTTTTT. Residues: CASSLMSGGNTGELFF.

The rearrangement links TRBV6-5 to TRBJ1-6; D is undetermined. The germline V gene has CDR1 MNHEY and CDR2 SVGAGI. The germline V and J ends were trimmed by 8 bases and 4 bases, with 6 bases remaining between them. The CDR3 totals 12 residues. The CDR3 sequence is CASSGYNSPLHF. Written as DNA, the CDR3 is TGTGCCAGCTCGGGTTATAATTCACCCCTCCACTTT.

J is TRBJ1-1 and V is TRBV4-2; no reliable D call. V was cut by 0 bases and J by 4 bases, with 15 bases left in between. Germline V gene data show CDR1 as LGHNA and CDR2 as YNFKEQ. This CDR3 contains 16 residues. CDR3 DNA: TGTGCCAGCAGCCAAGATCCTCGGGGTTGGGGCACTGAAGCTTTCTTT. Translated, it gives CASSQDPRGWGTEAFF.

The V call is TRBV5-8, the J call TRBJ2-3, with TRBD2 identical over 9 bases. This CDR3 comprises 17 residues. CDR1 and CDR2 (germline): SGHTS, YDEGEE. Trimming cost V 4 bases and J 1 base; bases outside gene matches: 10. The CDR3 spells CASSPMGVAGGTDTQYF. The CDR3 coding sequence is TGTGCCAGCAGCCCCATGGGGGTAGCGGGGGGCACAGATACGCAGTATTTT.

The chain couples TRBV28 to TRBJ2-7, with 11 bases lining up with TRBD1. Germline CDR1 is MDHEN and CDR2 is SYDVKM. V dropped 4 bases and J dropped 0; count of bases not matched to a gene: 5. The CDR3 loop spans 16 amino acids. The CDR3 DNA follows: TGTGCCAGCAGTTCCCCGGGACAGGGGGTCTCCTACGAGCAGTACTTC. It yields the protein CASSSPGQGVSYEQYF. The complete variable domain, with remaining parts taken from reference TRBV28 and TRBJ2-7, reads DVKVTQSSRYLVKRTGEKVFLECVQDMDHENMFWYRQDPGLGLRLIYFSYDVKMKEKGDIPEGYSVSREKKERFSLILESASTNQTSMYLCASSSPGQGVSYEQYFGPGTRLTVT.

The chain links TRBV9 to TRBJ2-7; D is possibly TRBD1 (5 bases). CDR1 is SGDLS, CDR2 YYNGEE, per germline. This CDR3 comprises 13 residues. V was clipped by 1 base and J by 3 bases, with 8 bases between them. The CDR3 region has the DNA TGTGCCAGCAGCGTACGGCAGGGCTACGAGCAGTACTTC. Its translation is CASSVRQGYEQYF. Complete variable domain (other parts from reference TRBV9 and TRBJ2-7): DSGVTQTPKHLITATGQRVTLRCSPRSGDLSVYWYQQSLDQGLQFLIQYYNGEERAKGNILERFSAQQFPDLHSELNLSSLELGDSALYFCASSVRQGYEQYFGPGTRLTVT.

In nucleotides, the CDR3 is TGTGCCAGCACCCGACAGGGAATTAACTATGGCTACACCTTC. Its protein product is CASTRQGINYGYTF. The chain combines TRBV2 with TRBJ1-2; 7 positions match TRBD1. The CDR3 is 14 amino acids. With 7 bases clipped from V and 1 base from J, the junction kept 6 bases outside the gene matches. Germline V gene lookup returns CDR1 SNHLY and CDR2 FYNNEI.

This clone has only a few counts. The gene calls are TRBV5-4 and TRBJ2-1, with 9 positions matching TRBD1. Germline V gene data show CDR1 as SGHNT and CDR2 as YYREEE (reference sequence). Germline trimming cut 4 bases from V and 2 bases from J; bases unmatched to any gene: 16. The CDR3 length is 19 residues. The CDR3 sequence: CASSPEDRGFVGTYNEQFF. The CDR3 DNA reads TGTGCCAGCAGCCCGGAGGACAGGGGTTTCGTCGGTACCTACAATGAGCAGTTCTTC.

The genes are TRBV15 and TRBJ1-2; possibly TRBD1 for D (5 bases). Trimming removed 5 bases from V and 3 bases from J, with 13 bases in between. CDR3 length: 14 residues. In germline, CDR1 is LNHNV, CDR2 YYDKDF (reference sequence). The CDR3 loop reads CATSGGGTYYGYTF. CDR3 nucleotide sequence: TGTGCCACCAGCGGGGGAGGCACTTACTATGGCTACACCTTC. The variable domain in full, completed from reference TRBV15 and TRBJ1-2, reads DAMVIQNPRYQVTQFGKPVTLSCSQTLNHNVMYWYQQKSSQAPKLLFHYYDKDFNNEADTPDNFQSRRPNTSFCFLDIRSPGLGDTAMYLCATSGGGTYYGYTFGSGTRLTVV.

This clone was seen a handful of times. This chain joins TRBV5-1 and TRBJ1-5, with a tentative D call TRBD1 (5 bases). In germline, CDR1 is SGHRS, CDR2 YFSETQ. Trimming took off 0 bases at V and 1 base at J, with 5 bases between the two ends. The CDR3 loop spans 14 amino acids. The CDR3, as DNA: TGCGCCAGCAGCTTGGCAGGGAGCAATCAGCCCCAGCATTTT. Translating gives CASSLAGSNQPQHF. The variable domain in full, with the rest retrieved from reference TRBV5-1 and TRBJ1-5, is KAGVTQTPRYLIKTRGQQVTLSCSPISGHRSVSWYQQTPGQGLQFLFEYFSETQRNKGNFPGRFSGRQFSNSRSEMNVSTLELGDSALYLCASSLAGSNQPQHFGDGTRLSIL.

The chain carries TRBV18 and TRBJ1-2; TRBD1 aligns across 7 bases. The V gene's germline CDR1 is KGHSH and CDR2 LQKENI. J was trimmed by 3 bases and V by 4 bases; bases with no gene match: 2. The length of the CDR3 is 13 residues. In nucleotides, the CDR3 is TGTGCCAGCTCACAGGGGGCGGACTATGGCTACACCTTC. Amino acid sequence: CASSQGADYGYTF.

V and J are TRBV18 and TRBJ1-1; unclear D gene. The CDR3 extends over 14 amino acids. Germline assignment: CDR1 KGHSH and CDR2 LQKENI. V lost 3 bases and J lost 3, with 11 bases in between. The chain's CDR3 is CASSPFLRDTEAFF. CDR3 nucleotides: TGTGCCAGCTCACCCTTTCTCCGGGACACTGAAGCTTTCTTT. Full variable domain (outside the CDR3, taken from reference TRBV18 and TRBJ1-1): NAGVMQNPRHLVRRRGQEARLRCSPMKGHSHVYWYRQLPEEGLKFMVYLQKENIIDESGMPKERFSAEFPKEGPSILRIQQVVRGDSAAYFCASSPFLRDTEAFFGQGTRLTVV.

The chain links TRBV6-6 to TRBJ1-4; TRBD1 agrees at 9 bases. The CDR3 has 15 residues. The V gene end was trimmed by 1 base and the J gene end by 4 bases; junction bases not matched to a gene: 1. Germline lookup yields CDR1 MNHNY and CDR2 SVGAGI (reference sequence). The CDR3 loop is CASSYWGQGNEKLFF. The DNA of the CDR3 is TGTGCCAGCAGTTACTGGGGACAGGGTAATGAAAAACTGTTTTTT.

The chain's CDR3 is CASSPRDRGIPGELFF. The CDR3 DNA sequence: TGCGCCAGCAGCCCCCGGGACAGGGGGATTCCCGGGGAGCTGTTTTTT. The V and J genes are TRBV4-1 and TRBJ2-2, with TRBD1 matching 11 bases. In germline, CDR1 is MGHRA, CDR2 YSYEKL. The CDR3 runs 16 residues. V shed 4 bases and J 6 bases; nucleotides not matched to a gene: 7.

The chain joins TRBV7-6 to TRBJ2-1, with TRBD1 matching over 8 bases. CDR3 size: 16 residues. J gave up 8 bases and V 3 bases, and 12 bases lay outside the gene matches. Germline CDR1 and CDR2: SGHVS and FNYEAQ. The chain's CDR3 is CASSFTGQGPLHEQFF. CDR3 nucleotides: TGTGCCAGCAGCTTTACCGGACAGGGTCCCCTCCATGAGCAGTTCTTC.

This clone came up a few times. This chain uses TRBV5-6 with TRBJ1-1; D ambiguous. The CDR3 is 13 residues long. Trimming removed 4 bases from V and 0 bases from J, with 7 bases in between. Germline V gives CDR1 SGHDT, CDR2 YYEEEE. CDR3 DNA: TGTGCCAGCAGCCTTGACTTGAACACTGAAGCTTTCTTT. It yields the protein CASSLDLNTEAFF.

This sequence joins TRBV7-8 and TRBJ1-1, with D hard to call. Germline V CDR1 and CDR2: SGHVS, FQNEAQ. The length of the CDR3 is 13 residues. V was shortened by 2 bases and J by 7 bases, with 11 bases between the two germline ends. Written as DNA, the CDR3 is TGTGCCAGCAGCTTATTCTGGAGTCATGAAGCTTTCTTT. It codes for CASSLFWSHEAFF.

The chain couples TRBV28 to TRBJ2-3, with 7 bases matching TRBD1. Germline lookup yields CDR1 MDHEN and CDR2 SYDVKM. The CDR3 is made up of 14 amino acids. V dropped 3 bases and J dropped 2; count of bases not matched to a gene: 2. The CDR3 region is CASSLGQPTDTQYF. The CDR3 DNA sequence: TGTGCCAGCAGTTTGGGACAGCCCACAGATACGCAGTATTTT. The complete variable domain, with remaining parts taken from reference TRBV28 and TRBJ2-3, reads DVKVTQSSRYLVKRTGEKVFLECVQDMDHENMFWYRQDPGLGLRLIYFSYDVKMKEKGDIPEGYSVSREKKERFSLILESASTNQTSMYLCASSLGQPTDTQYFGPGTRLTVL.

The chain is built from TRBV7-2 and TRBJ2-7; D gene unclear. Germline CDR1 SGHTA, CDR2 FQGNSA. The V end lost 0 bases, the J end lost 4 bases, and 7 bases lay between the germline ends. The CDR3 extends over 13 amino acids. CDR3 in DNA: TGTGCCAGCAGCTTAGCGCTGGAGTACGAGCAGTACTTC. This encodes CASSLALEYEQYF.

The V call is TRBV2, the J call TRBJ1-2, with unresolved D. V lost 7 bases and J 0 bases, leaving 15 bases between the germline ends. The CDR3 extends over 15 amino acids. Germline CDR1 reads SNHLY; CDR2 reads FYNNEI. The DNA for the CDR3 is TGTGCCAGCATAGTGCTCGGGTTAGCTAACTATGGCTACACCTTC. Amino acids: CASIVLGLANYGYTF.

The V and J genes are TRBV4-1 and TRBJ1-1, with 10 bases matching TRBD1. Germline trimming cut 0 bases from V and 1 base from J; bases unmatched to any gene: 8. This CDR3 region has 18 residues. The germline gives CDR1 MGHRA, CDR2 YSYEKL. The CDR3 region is CASSQDFRDRGRNTEAFF. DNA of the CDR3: TGCGCCAGCAGCCAAGACTTTCGAGACAGGGGGCGGAACACTGAAGCTTTCTTT.